This TCR beta chain was sequenced for a study of cytomegalovirus exposure and HLA in healthy donors. Across the study: The study's early data release held approximately 91 million unique TCRs from HLA-typed donors.

With 60 Vbeta and 13 Jbeta primers, the PCR was carried out. Repertoires were generated with immunoSEQ multiplex PCR, while TCRdb's copy carries only in-frame clones and drops some. The sample totals around 200,000 clones. Study-wide results and caveats: Researchers reported from a later analysis that most CMV-associated TCR beta chains appeared HLA-restricted. Accurate predictions that matched the HLA-A and HLA-B alleles of most subjects were reportedly made from TCR beta sequences.

As for this clone: Its target is unknown.

Germline CDR1 reads SNHLY; CDR2 reads FYNNEI. The CDR3 consists of 15 residues. The V gene lost 1 base and the J gene lost 6 bases, with 15 bases spanning the gap. This rearrangement joins TRBV2 to TRBJ1-2; D is possibly TRBD1 (5 bases). The clonotype was recovered from a woman in her twenties or thirties in good health and CMV-seropositive. The specimen was PBMCs. The CDR3 loop reads CASSEGRGLMNGYTF. CDR3 bases: TGTGCCAGCAGTGAAGGAAGGGGCTTAATGAATGGCTACACCTTC.